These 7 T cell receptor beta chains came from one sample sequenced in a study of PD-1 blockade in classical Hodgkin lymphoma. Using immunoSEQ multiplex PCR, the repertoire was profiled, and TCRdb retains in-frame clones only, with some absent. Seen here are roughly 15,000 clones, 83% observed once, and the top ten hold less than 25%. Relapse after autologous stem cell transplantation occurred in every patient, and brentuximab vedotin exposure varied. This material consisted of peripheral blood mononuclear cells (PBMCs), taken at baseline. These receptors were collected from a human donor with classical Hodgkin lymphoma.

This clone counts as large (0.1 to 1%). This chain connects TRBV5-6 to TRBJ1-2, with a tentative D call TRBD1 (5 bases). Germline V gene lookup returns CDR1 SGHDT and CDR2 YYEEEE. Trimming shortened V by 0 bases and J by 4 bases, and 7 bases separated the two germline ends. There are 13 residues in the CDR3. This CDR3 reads CASSLGDGYGYTF. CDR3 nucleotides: TGTGCCAGCAGCTTGGGGGACGGCTATGGCTACACCTTC. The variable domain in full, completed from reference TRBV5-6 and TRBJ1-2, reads DAGVTQSPTHLIKTRGQQVTLRCSPKSGHDTVSWYQQALGQGPQFIFQYYEEEERQRGNFPDRFSGHQFPNYSSELNVNALLLGDSALYLCASSLGDGYGYTFGSGTRLTVV.

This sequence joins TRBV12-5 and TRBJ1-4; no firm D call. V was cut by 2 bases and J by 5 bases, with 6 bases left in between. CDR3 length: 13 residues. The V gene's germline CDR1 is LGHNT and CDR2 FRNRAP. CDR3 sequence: CASGLFGNEKLFF. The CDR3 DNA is TGTGCTAGTGGTTTGTTTGGGAATGAAAAACTGTTTTTT.

The CDR3 DNA is TGTGCCAGCAGTTTGTCCGGTAATCAGCCCCAGCATTTT. Amino acid sequence: CASSLSGNQPQHF. The chain combines TRBV28 with TRBJ1-5; D unclear. The CDR3 spans 13 residues. In germline, CDR1 is MDHEN, CDR2 SYDVKM. V shed 3 bases and J shed 4 bases, with 7 bases lying between them.

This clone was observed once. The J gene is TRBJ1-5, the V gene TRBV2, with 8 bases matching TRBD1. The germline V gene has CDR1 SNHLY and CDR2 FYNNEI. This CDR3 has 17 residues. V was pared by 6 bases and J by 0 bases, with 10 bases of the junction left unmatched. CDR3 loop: CASSRDRSTYSNQPQHF. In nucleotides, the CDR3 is TGTGCCAGCAGCCGGGACAGGAGTACTTATAGCAATCAGCCCCAGCATTTT.

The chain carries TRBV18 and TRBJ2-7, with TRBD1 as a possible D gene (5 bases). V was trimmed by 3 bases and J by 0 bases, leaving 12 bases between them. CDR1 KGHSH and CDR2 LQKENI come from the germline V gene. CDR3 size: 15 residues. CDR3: CASSPGHSGSYEQYF. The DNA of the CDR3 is TGTGCCAGCTCACCCGGACACTCGGGCTCCTACGAGCAGTACTTC.

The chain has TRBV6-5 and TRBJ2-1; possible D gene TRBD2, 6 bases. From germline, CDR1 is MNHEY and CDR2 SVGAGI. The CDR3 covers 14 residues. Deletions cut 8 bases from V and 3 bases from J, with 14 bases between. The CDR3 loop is CASCRGAHYNEQFF. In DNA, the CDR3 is TGTGCCAGCTGTCGCGGGGCCCACTACAATGAGCAGTTCTTC.

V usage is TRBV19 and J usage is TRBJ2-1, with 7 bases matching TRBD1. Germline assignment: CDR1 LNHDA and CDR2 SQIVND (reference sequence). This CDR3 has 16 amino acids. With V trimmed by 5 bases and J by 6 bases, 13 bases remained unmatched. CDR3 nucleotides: TGTGCCAGTAGTCCCCTCACAGGGGTGGTAATCAATGAGCAGTTCTTC. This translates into CASSPLTGVVINEQFF.